Shown below are 23 T cell receptor beta chains from a single sample sequenced in a study of T cells in Graves' hyperthyroidism and ophthalmopathy. TCR beta CDR3 sequences were amplified from RNA transcripts. The TCR CDR3 first-round RT-PCR relied on the HTBI primer set. TCRdb reprocessed the multiplex PCR reads via MiXCR and lists one record per CDR3 protein. Found here are fewer than 350,000 distinct CDR3 sequences, roughly an eighth of them singletons; the top ten hold 7% to 9.5%. Specimen: blood. The origin of the receptors is a woman aged 40-49 years with Graves' hyperthyroidism.

This clonotype turned up a few times. The chain has TRBV6-2 or TRBV6-3 and TRBJ1-2; weak D call: TRBD1 (6 bases). V was pared by 3 bases and J by 7 bases, with 12 bases between. CDR1 is MNHEY, CDR2 SVGEGT, per germline. This CDR3 contains 13 residues. The chain's CDR3 is CASSYGTFLGYTF. CDR3 sequence (DNA): TGTGCCAGCAGTTATGGGACATTCCTTGGCTACACCTTC.

This clonotype was detected ten times or more. The genes are TRBV5-1 and TRBJ2-7; D remains ambiguous. Per the germline V gene, CDR1 is SGHRS and CDR2 is YFSETQ. The CDR3 runs 13 residues. V dropped 0 bases and J dropped 5 bases, with 9 bases sitting between them. The CDR3 DNA sequence: TGCGCCAGCAGCTTGGCCCTGGGAAACGAGCAGTACTTC. As protein: CASSLALGNEQYF. Combining the CDR3 with reference TRBV5-1 and TRBJ2-7 gives the whole variable domain KAGVTQTPRYLIKTRGQQVTLSCSPISGHRSVSWYQQTPGQGLQFLFEYFSETQRNKGNFPGRFSGRQFSNSRSEMNVSTLELGDSALYLCASSLALGNEQYFGPGTRLTVT.

CDR3 protein: CASRSGTSGTSYEQYF. CDR3 bases: TGTGCCAGCAGGTCCGGGACTAGCGGGACGAGCTACGAGCAGTACTTC. This chain uses TRBV6-1 with TRBJ2-7, with 13 bases aligning to TRBD2. Germline CDR1 is MNHNS and CDR2 is SASEGT. Unmatched junction bases numbered 8, after V lost 6 bases and J lost 3 bases. There are 16 residues in the CDR3.

This chain joins TRBV12-3 or TRBV12-4 and TRBJ1-1, with a weak D call TRBD1 (6 bases). The CDR3 is 15 residues long. V was pared by 6 bases and J by 3 bases, with 17 bases between. CDR3 region: CASSKPGQLYTEAFF. The CDR3, as DNA: TGTGCCAGCAGCAAACCCGGACAGCTTTACACTGAAGCTTTCTTT.

In its sample, this clonotype was seen many times. V usage is TRBV15 and J usage is TRBJ1-2; no clear D gene. Trimming removed 0 bases at V and 7 bases at J, with 15 bases between. Germline CDR1 is LNHNV and CDR2 is YYDKDF (reference sequence). The CDR3 spans 15 residues. The CDR3 reads CATSRDRVFRSGYTF. The CDR3 coding sequence is TGTGCCACCAGCAGAGATCGGGTCTTTCGAAGTGGCTACACCTTC.

This sequence joins TRBV29-1 and TRBJ2-1; TRBD2 aligns across 10 bases. This CDR3 has 12 amino acids. Unmatched junction bases numbered 4, after V lost 4 bases and J lost 10 bases. Germline V gene sequence: CDR1 SQVTM, CDR2 ANQGSEA. The CDR3 spells CSVAAGGQEQFF. CDR3 bases: TGCAGCGTTGCAGCGGGAGGGCAAGAGCAGTTCTTC.

This rearrangement joins TRBV4-1 to TRBJ2-7; 10 bases map to TRBD1. The CDR3 sequence is 15 residues long. CDR1 is MGHRA and CDR2 is YSYEKL in the germline V gene. Trimming removed 2 bases from V and 5 bases from J; junction bases left unmatched: 6. The CDR3 sequence is CASSQTDRGQDEQYF. CDR3 in DNA: TGCGCCAGCAGCCAAACCGACAGGGGGCAAGACGAGCAGTACTTC.

This clonotype turned up a few times. A read error may account for a junction end that differs from germline. The CDR3 protein is CASSKPGQGGYGQYF. In DNA, the CDR3 is TGTGCCAGCAGTAAGCCGGGACAGGGAGGTTACGGGCAGTACTTC. The chain has TRBV6-1 and TRBJ2-7; 9 bases are shared with TRBD1. CDR3 length: 15 residues. CDR1 is MNHNS and CDR2 is SASEGT in the germline V gene.

In nucleotides, the CDR3 is TGTGCCAGCAGCCTATTGGGGGGGAGACTCATCGGCTACAATGAGCAGTTCTTC. Translation gives CASSLLGGRLIGYNEQFF. The chain combines TRBV11-2 with TRBJ2-1, with TRBD2 identical over 7 bases. Germline V gene data show CDR1 as SGHAT and CDR2 as FQNNGV. The V gene end was trimmed by 5 bases and the J gene end by 3 bases; junction bases not matched to a gene: 16. The CDR3 loop spans 18 amino acids.

This clonotype was seen repeatedly, ten times or more. The V and J genes are TRBV7-2 and TRBJ1-1, with D maybe TRBD1 (5 bases). Germline V CDR1 and CDR2: SGHTA, FQGNSA. The CDR3 extends over 13 amino acids. The ends were cut back, 5 bases at V and 1 base at J, with 8 bases in the middle. CDR3 sequence: CASSIDRNTEAFF. CDR3 DNA sequence: TGTGCCAGCAGCATAGACAGGAACACTGAAGCTTTCTTT.

The genes are TRBV29-1 and TRBJ2-1; TRBD1 matches 7 bases. V dropped 1 base and J dropped 0; count of bases not matched to a gene: 6. The germline gives CDR1 SQVTM, CDR2 ANQGSEA. The CDR3 contains 16 residues. The CDR3, as DNA: TGCAGCGTTGAAGGTCGTCCAGGGGGCTCCTACAATGAGCAGTTCTTC. Protein sequence: CSVEGRPGGSYNEQFF.

This clonotype has a count of ten or more. The chain is built from TRBV20-1 and TRBJ1-2; D is ambiguous. Germline CDR1 and CDR2: DFQATT and SNEGSKA (reference sequence). The CDR3 has 12 residues. V shed 1 base and J shed 8 bases, with 11 bases lying between them. CDR3 sequence: CSARAGGLGYTF. The CDR3 nucleotides are TGCAGTGCTAGAGCGGGAGGGCTGGGCTACACCTTC.

This clonotype was counted many times. The genes are TRBV29-1 and TRBJ2-2, with 10 nucleotides matching TRBD2. V shed 7 bases, J shed 0 bases, and the junction held 11 bases outside the gene matches. The CDR3 loop spans 17 amino acids. CDR1 and CDR2 (germline): SQVTM, ANQGSEA. The chain's CDR3 is CSDGLADPESNTGELFF. The CDR3 coding sequence is TGCAGCGACGGACTAGCGGACCCTGAATCGAACACCGGGGAGCTGTTTTTT.

The chain uses TRBV20-1 and TRBJ2-2; D tentatively fits TRBD1 or TRBD2 (5 bases each). The CDR3 has 13 residues. The V end lost 7 bases, the J end lost 5 bases, and 14 bases lay between the germline ends. CDR1 DFQATT and CDR2 SNEGSKA come from the germline V gene (reference sequence). In DNA, the CDR3 is TGCAGTGTACGGGACCCCGGGACCGGGGAGCTGTTTTTT. Its translation is CSVRDPGTGELFF.

This clonotype occurred a few times. The rearrangement links TRBV18 to TRBJ1-2, with TRBD1 matching over 10 bases. This CDR3 is 14 amino acids long. The V segment lost 6 bases and the J segment 7 bases; nucleotides outside the gene matches: 8. CDR1 and CDR2 from the germline V gene are KGHSH and LQKENI. This CDR3 reads CASSYDRGLPGYTF. Here the CDR3 DNA reads TGTGCCAGCTCGTATGACAGGGGGCTCCCTGGCTACACCTTC.

This clonotype was detected ten times or more. The chain has TRBV11-2 and TRBJ1-2; 7 bases fit TRBD1. Germline assignment: CDR1 SGHAT and CDR2 FQNNGV. The CDR3 loop spans 13 amino acids. The J segment lost 5 bases and the V segment lost 5 bases, leaving 5 bases of the junction unmatched. CDR3 sequence (DNA): TGTGCCAGCAGCCAGGGACAGAGATATGGCTACACCTTC. It yields the protein CASSQGQRYGYTF.

There are many counts of this clonotype. This chain joins TRBV12-3 or TRBV12-4 and TRBJ2-2; weak D call: TRBD1 (5 bases). The CDR3 sequence is 14 residues long. Trimming shortened V by 6 bases and J by 5 bases, and 13 bases separated the two germline ends. The CDR3 reads CASRQAGKTGELFF. CDR3 coding DNA: TGTGCCAGCAGACAGGCAGGGAAGACCGGGGAGCTGTTTTTT.

V gene TRBV19 combines with J gene TRBJ2-2; a weak D match, TRBD2 (5 bases). Germline V lookup: CDR1 LNHDA, CDR2 SQIVND (reference sequence). The CDR3 is 14 residues long. Trimming took 6 bases from V and 3 from J, leaving 11 bases between them. Here the CDR3 DNA reads TGTGCCAGTAGGTGGGGAGCGGACACCGGGGAGCTGTTTTTT. It translates to CASRWGADTGELFF.

This clonotype was counted at least ten times. The chain is built from TRBV12-3 or TRBV12-4 and TRBJ1-1; TRBD1 agrees at 10 bases. V lost 6 bases, J lost 5 bases, and 9 bases stayed unmatched. The CDR3 totals 15 residues. CDR3 sequence: CASRGKTGGGTEAFF. DNA of the CDR3: TGTGCCAGCAGGGGGAAGACAGGGGGCGGTACTGAAGCTTTCTTT.

This clonotype showed up many times. The V and J genes are TRBV18 and TRBJ2-5; a possible D gene is TRBD2 (6 bases). V shed 5 bases and J shed 3 bases, with 10 bases lying between them. This CDR3 has 13 residues. Germline CDR1 KGHSH, CDR2 LQKENI. CDR3: CASSSGGEETQYF. The CDR3 region has the DNA TGTGCCAGCTCATCAGGAGGGGAAGAGACCCAGTACTTC. The variable domain in full, completed from reference TRBV18 and TRBJ2-5, reads NAGVMQNPRHLVRRRGQEARLRCSPMKGHSHVYWYRQLPEEGLKFMVYLQKENIIDESGMPKERFSAEFPKEGPSILRIQQVVRGDSAAYFCASSSGGEETQYFGPGTRLLVL.

This clonotype has ten or more counts. The rearrangement links TRBV27 to TRBJ2-1; 8 bases agree with TRBD2. The CDR3 extends over 17 amino acids. V dropped 4 bases and J dropped 2; count of bases not matched to a gene: 10. The V gene's germline CDR1 is MNHEY and CDR2 SMNVEV (reference sequence). For the CDR3, the DNA is TGTGCCAGCAGTTCCCTGGGCCTAGCGGGTACCTACAATGAGCAGTTCTTC. Its translation: CASSSLGLAGTYNEQFF.

Many counts were recorded for this clonotype. The chain employs TRBV30 and TRBJ1-5; D is undetermined. Germline-derived CDR1 and CDR2 are GTSNPN and SVGIG (reference sequence). V shed 2 bases and J shed 2 bases, with 7 bases lying between them. The CDR3 sequence is 13 residues long. The CDR3 is CAWSRLGNQPQHF. The DNA for the CDR3 is TGTGCCTGGAGTCGGCTGGGCAATCAGCCCCAGCATTTT.

Regarding this clonotype: Given a much more abundant clone one base away, this may be a read error. The chain recombines TRBV20-1 with TRBJ1-5; possibly TRBD1 for D (5 bases). Germline V gene data show CDR1 as DFQATT and CDR2 as SNEGSKA (reference sequence). The CDR3 runs to 14 residues. V shed 6 bases and J shed 4 bases, with 16 bases lying between them. In DNA, the CDR3 is TGCAGTGCCCAGATCGGGGCAGTGAATCAGCCCCAGCATTTT. Its translation: CSAQIGAVNQPQHF.